This paragraph reports one T cell receptor (beta chain). The antigen is undetermined. This sample was included in a study of T cells in localized non-small cell lung cancer. Study-wide results and limits: Greater T cell density in blood accompanied longer overall survival. Heterogeneity cannot be ruled out, as sequencing used one tumor region only. Of the top 100 tumor clones, median roughly 55 were in adjacent lung, approximately 28 among its top 100. The study found T cell clonality highest in uninvolved adjacent lung, above tumor.

Sequencing used immunoSEQ multiplex PCR; TCRdb keeps in-frame clones, though not all of them. The sample includes 90,000 or so clones, roughly 87% seen only once; the top ten take about 16%. The V end lost 3 bases, the J end lost 5 bases, and 11 bases lay between the germline ends. From germline, CDR1 is LNHNV and CDR2 YYDKDF (reference sequence). The CDR3 has 14 amino acids. This receptor was obtained from a man aged 40 to 70 with stage I squamous cell lung carcinoma. Specimen: peripheral blood, collected before any cancer treatment. V is TRBV15 and J is TRBJ2-1; no clear D. CDR3 DNA sequence: TGTGCCACCAGCAGCTTCTACGGAAACAATGAGCAGTTCTTC. Translated: CATSSFYGNNEQFF.